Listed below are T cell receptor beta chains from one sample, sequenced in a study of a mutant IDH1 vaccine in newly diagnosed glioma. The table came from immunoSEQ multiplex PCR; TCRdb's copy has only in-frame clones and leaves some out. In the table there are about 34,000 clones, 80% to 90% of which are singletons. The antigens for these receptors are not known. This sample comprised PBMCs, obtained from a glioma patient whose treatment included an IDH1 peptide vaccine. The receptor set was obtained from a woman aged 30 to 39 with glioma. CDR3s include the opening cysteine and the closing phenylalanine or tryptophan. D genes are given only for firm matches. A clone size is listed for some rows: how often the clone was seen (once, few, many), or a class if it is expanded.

CDR3 DNA: TGTGCCAGCAGCATCCCGACGGAAAACTCTGGAAACACCATATATTTT
CDR3 protein: CASSIPTENSGNTIYF
D gene: NA
V gene: TRBV7-9
J gene: TRBJ1-3
clone size: NA

CDR3 DNA: TGTGCCAGCAGTGGGCCCGTCCCCTACCCCTTCTATGGCTACACCTTC
CDR3 protein: CASSGPVPYPFYGYTF
D gene: NA
V gene: TRBV25-1
J gene: TRBJ1-2
clone size: NA

CDR3 DNA: TGTGCCAGCTCCCCCGGGACGGCGAACACTGAAGCTTTCTTT
CDR3 protein: CASSPGTANTEAFF
D gene: NA
V gene: TRBV18
J gene: TRBJ1-1
clone size: NA

CDR3 DNA: TGTGCCAGCCAGCGTAGCCGGGCTGGGGCCAACGTCCTGACTTTC
CDR3 protein: CASQRSRAGANVLTF
D gene: NA
V gene: TRBV9
J gene: TRBJ2-6
clone size: NA

CDR3 DNA: TGTGCCATCAGGGGACAGGGTGACAATGAGCAGTTCTTC
CDR3 protein: CAIRGQGDNEQFF
D gene: TRBD1
V gene: TRBV10-3
J gene: TRBJ2-1
clone size: NA

CDR3 DNA: TGTGCCAGCAGCGACGGACTAGGCGATATATATGAGCAGTTCTTC
CDR3 protein: CASSDGLGDIYEQFF
D gene: TRBD2
V gene: TRBV6-1
J gene: TRBJ2-1
clone size: NA

CDR3 DNA: TGTGCCATCAGTGGACAGTCCTACGAGCAGTACTTC
CDR3 protein: CAISGQSYEQYF
D gene: NA
V gene: TRBV10-3
J gene: TRBJ2-7
clone size: NA

CDR3 DNA: TGTGCCAGCAGTTACCACACCGGGGAGCTGTTTTTT
CDR3 protein: CASSYHTGELFF
D gene: NA
V gene: TRBV6-5
J gene: TRBJ2-2
clone size: few

CDR3 DNA: TGTGCCAGTAGTATAAGGCCCAACACTGAAGCTTTCTTT
CDR3 protein: CASSIRPNTEAFF
D gene: NA
V gene: TRBV19
J gene: TRBJ1-1
clone size: NA

CDR3 DNA: TGTGCCAGCTCACCAAACGGGGGACTGAAGGCCGGGGAGCTGTTTTTT
CDR3 protein: CASSPNGGLKAGELFF
D gene: NA
V gene: TRBV18
J gene: TRBJ2-2
clone size: NA

CDR3 DNA: TGTGCCAGTATCCGGGGGGACCCCGGAGATACGCAGTATTTT
CDR3 protein: CASIRGDPGDTQYF
D gene: TRBD2
V gene: TRBV19
J gene: TRBJ2-3
clone size: medium-sized

CDR3 DNA: TGTGCCTGGAAGGCGAGCGGGGCCTCCTACGAGCAGTACTTC
CDR3 protein: CAWKASGASYEQYF
D gene: TRBD2
V gene: TRBV30
J gene: TRBJ2-7
clone size: NA

CDR3 DNA: TGCGCCAGCAGCCAAGATGCAGGGGGCTCTGGAAACACCATATATTTT
CDR3 protein: CASSQDAGGSGNTIYF
D gene: TRBD1
V gene: TRBV4-1
J gene: TRBJ1-3
clone size: few

CDR3 DNA: TGCGCCAGCAGGGCGACGGGGGGGCCCACAGATACGCAGTATTTT
CDR3 protein: CASRATGGPTDTQYF
D gene: TRBD2
V gene: TRBV10-2
J gene: TRBJ2-3
clone size: NA

CDR3 DNA: TGCGCCAGCAGCCAATGGACAGGGGGCTACAATGAGCAGTTCTTC
CDR3 protein: CASSQWTGGYNEQFF
D gene: TRBD1
V gene: TRBV4-1
J gene: TRBJ2-1
clone size: NA

CDR3 DNA: TGTGCCAGCAGCACCCAGGGGGCTGAAGCTTTCTTT
CDR3 protein: CASSTQGAEAFF
D gene: TRBD1
V gene: TRBV5-4
J gene: TRBJ1-1
clone size: NA

CDR3 DNA: TGTGCCAGCTCCCTTGTCCTACAGGGGAGAGAGACCCAGTACTTC
CDR3 protein: CASSLVLQGRETQYF
D gene: TRBD1
V gene: TRBV18
J gene: TRBJ2-5
clone size: NA

CDR3 DNA: TGCGCCAGCAGCCAATCCCTCGCGGGAAGCTCCTACAATGAGCAGTTCTTC
CDR3 protein: CASSQSLAGSSYNEQFF
D gene: NA
V gene: TRBV4-3
J gene: TRBJ2-1
clone size: NA

CDR3 DNA: TGTGCCAGCAGTACGGGACAGCTGAACACTGAAGCTTTCTTT
CDR3 protein: CASSTGQLNTEAFF
D gene: TRBD1
V gene: TRBV6-4
J gene: TRBJ1-1
clone size: NA

CDR3 DNA: TGTGCCAGCAGTTACGTGGGGGACCAAGAGACCCAGTACTTC
CDR3 protein: CASSYVGDQETQYF
D gene: NA
V gene: TRBV6-5
J gene: TRBJ2-5
clone size: once

CDR3 DNA: TGTGCCAGCAGAAAAGGGGCAGGAAGGTCCTACGAGCAGTACTTC
CDR3 protein: CASRKGAGRSYEQYF
D gene: NA
V gene: TRBV5-5
J gene: TRBJ2-7
clone size: NA

CDR3 DNA: TGTGCCAGCAGTCCGACAGCACTTTCCTACAATGAGCAGTTCTTC
CDR3 protein: CASSPTALSYNEQFF
D gene: NA
V gene: TRBV6-6
J gene: TRBJ2-1
clone size: NA

CDR3 DNA: TGTGCCAGCTCACCTCAGGGAAATGAAAAACTGTTTTTT
CDR3 protein: CASSPQGNEKLFF
D gene: NA
V gene: TRBV18
J gene: TRBJ1-4
clone size: NA